The clone carrying this T cell receptor beta chain was seen once. A read error may produce the germline difference seen at one junction end. This CDR3 has 14 amino acids. Germline V gene lookup returns CDR1 SGHRS and CDR2 YFSETQ. This entry comes from a study of T cells in Graves' hyperthyroidism and ophthalmopathy. Out of roughly 9.1 ml of fresh peripheral blood came the PBMCs. It was RNA transcripts that yielded the amplified TCR beta CDR3 regions. The primer set for the first-round RT-PCR of the TCR CDR3 was HTBI. Using its own MiXCR run on the multiplex PCR reads, TCRdb lists one record per CDR3 protein. The sample lists tens of thousands of distinct CDR3 sequences; 40% to 60% were seen once.

The chain uses TRBV5-1 and TRBJ2-7; D not resolved. Material: blood. This TCR derives from a man aged 35-49 years with Graves' ophthalmopathy. The CDR3 region is CASSLTSSSGEHYF. The CDR3 DNA sequence: TGCGCCAGCAGCTTGACTTCCTCCTCGGGCGAGCATTACTTC.